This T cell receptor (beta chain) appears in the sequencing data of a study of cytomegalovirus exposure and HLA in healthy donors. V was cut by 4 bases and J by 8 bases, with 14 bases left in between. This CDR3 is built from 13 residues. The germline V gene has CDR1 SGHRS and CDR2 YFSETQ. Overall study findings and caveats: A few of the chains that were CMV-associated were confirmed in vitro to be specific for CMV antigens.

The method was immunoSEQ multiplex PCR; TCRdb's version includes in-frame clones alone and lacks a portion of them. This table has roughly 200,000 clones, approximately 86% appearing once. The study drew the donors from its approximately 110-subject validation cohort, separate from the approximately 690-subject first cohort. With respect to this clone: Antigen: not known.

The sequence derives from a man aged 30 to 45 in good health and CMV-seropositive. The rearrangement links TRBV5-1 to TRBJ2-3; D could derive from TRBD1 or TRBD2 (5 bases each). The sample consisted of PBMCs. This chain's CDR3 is CASSLMYGGTQYF. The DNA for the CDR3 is TGCGCCAGCAGCCTCATGTATGGGGGTACGCAGTATTTT.